The rows below give T cell receptor beta chains drawn from one sample of a study of blood T cell repertoires in COVID-19. This table comes from immunoSEQ multiplex PCR, and its TCRdb copy is limited to in-frame clones, with some not included. The table lists over 80,000 clones, 80% to 90% of them singletons. The material sequenced was peripheral blood. Every receptor here comes from a man over 45 with acute or convalescent COVID-19. The CDR3 runs from the conserved cysteine through the conserved F or W. A D gene is named only where the DNA matches it firmly. Only part of the rows carry a size: once, few, many, or a class if the clone is expanded.

D gene | clone size | J gene | V gene | CDR3 protein | CDR3 DNA
TRBD2 | NA | TRBJ2-2 | TRBV18 | CASSPPSLAAGELFF | TGTGCCAGCTCACCACCTAGTCTAGCGGCCGGGGAGCTGTTTTTT
TRBD1 | NA | TRBJ1-4 | TRBV7-9 | CASSSGQVGEKLFF | TGTGCCAGCAGCTCGGGACAGGTGGGGGAAAAACTGTTTTTT
NA | NA | TRBJ1-4 | TRBV18 | CASSPSTGLNEKLFF | TGTGCCAGCTCACCATCGACAGGACTGAATGAAAAACTGTTTTTT
NA | NA | TRBJ2-2 | TRBV4-1 | CASSQAGSYTGELFF | TGCGCCAGCAGCCAGGCCGGGTCCTACACCGGGGAGCTGTTTTTT
TRBD1 | NA | TRBJ1-1 | TRBV2 | CASSTGAPGEAFF | TGTGCCAGCAGTACAGGGGCTCCCGGTGAAGCTTTCTTT
NA | few | TRBJ1-1 | TRBV7-9 | CASSLVGHNTEAFF | TGTGCCAGCAGCTTAGTTGGACACAACACTGAAGCTTTCTTT
NA | NA | TRBJ2-1 | TRBV6-1 | CASSDWDPWGGPSYNEQFF | TGTGCCAGCAGTGATTGGGACCCCTGGGGAGGCCCTTCCTACAATGAGCAGTTCTTC
NA | few | TRBJ2-5 | TRBV7-3 | CASSLTGRGAGETQYF | TGTGCCAGCAGCTTAACGGGCCGGGGGGCCGGGGAGACCCAGTACTTC
TRBD2 | NA | TRBJ2-2 | TRBV7-3 | CASSPDSGGAGELFF | TGTGCCAGCAGCCCCGATAGCGGGGGGGCCGGGGAGCTGTTTTTT
TRBD2 | NA | TRBJ2-5 | TRBV28 | CASSLPLAGQETQYF | TGTGCCAGCAGTTTACCTCTAGCGGGGCAAGAGACCCAGTACTTC
NA | once | TRBJ2-5 | TRBV30 | CAWGTASGGQYF | TGTGCCTGGGGGACTGCCTCTGGGGGCCAGTACTTC
NA | NA | TRBJ2-1 | TRBV7-8 | CASSLAHGAYNEQFF | TGTGCCAGCAGCTTAGCGCATGGGGCGTATAATGAGCAGTTCTTC
TRBD2 | NA | TRBJ2-5 | TRBV5-1 | CASSSLGLAGGFQETQYF | TGCGCCAGCAGCTCCCTCGGACTAGCGGGGGGGTTCCAAGAGACCCAGTACTTC
TRBD1 | NA | TRBJ2-2 | TRBV5-4 | CASSSNGQGITGELFF | TGTGCCAGCAGCTCGAACGGACAGGGAATCACCGGGGAGCTGTTTTTT
NA | NA | TRBJ1-4 | TRBV7-9 | CASSSEEKLFF | TGTGCCAGCAGCTCTGAGGAAAAACTGTTTTTT
TRBD1 | NA | TRBJ1-5 | TRBV30 | CAWSVHGTGNNQPQHF | TGTGCCTGGAGTGTACATGGGACAGGGAACAATCAGCCCCAGCATTTT
NA | NA | TRBJ2-7 | TRBV10-1 | CASSEVGSRTYEQYF | TGCGCCAGCAGTGAGGTAGGGAGTCGGACCTACGAGCAGTACTTC
NA | NA | TRBJ1-2 | TRBV5-1 | CASSLVDGANYGYTF | TGCGCCAGCAGCTTGGTTGACGGAGCTAACTATGGCTACACCTTC
TRBD1 | NA | TRBJ1-2 | TRBV6-5 | CASSQMTGLAYGYTF | TGTGCCAGCAGCCAGATGACAGGGCTAGCCTATGGCTACACCTTC
NA | few | TRBJ2-7 | TRBV11-2 | CASSLEPGTGEQYF | TGTGCCAGCAGCTTAGAGCCGGGCACGGGAGAGCAGTACTTC
NA | NA | TRBJ1-1 | TRBV6-5 | CASSRKEGTEAFF | TGTGCCAGCTCCAGGAAAGAGGGCACTGAAGCTTTCTTT
NA | once | TRBJ2-4 | TRBV6-5 | CASDGKPGTFQYF | TGTGCCAGCGACGGAAAGCCGGGGACATTTCAGTACTTC
NA | NA | TRBJ1-2 | TRBV12-2 | CASRLAPRYGYTF | TGTGCAAGTCGCTTAGCGCCACGGTATGGCTACACCTTC
TRBD1 | NA | TRBJ1-1 | TRBV5-5 | CASSQQGMNTEAFF | TGTGCCAGCAGCCAACAGGGGATGAACACTGAAGCTTTCTTT
NA | NA | TRBJ1-1 | TRBV2 | CASQPLGGGYTEAFF | TGTGCCAGCCAACCCTTGGGAGGGGGGTACACTGAAGCTTTCTTT
TRBD1 | NA | TRBJ1-1 | TRBV6-5 | CASSYPTWTGGREAFF | TGTGCCAGCAGTTACCCAACGTGGACAGGGGGAAGGGAAGCTTTCTTT
TRBD1 | NA | TRBJ1-1 | TRBV2 | CASRAQTGAGNTEAFF | TGTGCCAGCAGAGCCCAAACAGGGGCGGGGAACACTGAAGCTTTCTTT
TRBD1 | NA | TRBJ2-7 | TRBV12-3/TRBV12-4 | CASSSRTGNEQYF | TGTGCCAGCAGTTCGCGGACAGGGAACGAGCAGTACTTC
NA | NA | TRBJ1-5 | TRBV6-5 | CASSSRGQPQHF | TGTGCCAGCAGTTCCAGGGGCCAGCCCCAGCATTTT
NA | NA | TRBJ1-6 | TRBV10-3 | CAISGGWRQSNNSPLHF | TGTGCCATCAGTGGGGGTTGGAGGCAGTCAAATAATTCACCCCTCCACTTT
NA | NA | TRBJ1-2 | TRBV18 | CASSPNPNPGNYGYTF | TGTGCCAGCTCACCAAACCCAAATCCAGGGAACTATGGCTACACCTTC
NA | NA | TRBJ2-3 | TRBV5-1 | CASSLGRGAGTDTQYF | TGCGCCAGCAGCTTGGGTCGGGGGGCCGGCACAGATACGCAGTATTTT
NA | NA | TRBJ1-3 | TRBV3-1/TRBV3-2 | CASSQGRRGSGNTIYF | TGTGCCAGCAGCCAAGGGCGGCGGGGCTCTGGAAACACCATATATTTT
NA | NA | TRBJ1-3 | TRBV5-1 | CASSKGESGNTIYF | TGCGCCAGCAGCAAGGGGGAATCTGGAAACACCATATATTTT
TRBD1 | NA | TRBJ2-1 | TRBV19 | CASSPGTGGNNEQFF | TGTGCCAGTAGTCCCGGGACAGGGGGTAACAATGAGCAGTTCTTC
TRBD1 | NA | TRBJ2-1 | TRBV6-5 | CASGWTGLVEQFF | TGTGCCAGCGGATGGACAGGGCTGGTAGAGCAGTTCTTC
TRBD1 | NA | TRBJ2-2 | TRBV19 | CASSIYRGFGELFF | TGTGCCAGTAGTATTTACAGGGGCTTCGGGGAGCTGTTTTTT
TRBD2 | NA | TRBJ2-1 | TRBV5-1 | CASRLAGAEFF | TGCGCCAGCAGGTTAGCGGGGGCCGAGTTCTTC
NA | NA | TRBJ2-2 | TRBV7-9 | CASSLANRDTGELFF | TGTGCCAGCAGCTTAGCGAACCGGGACACCGGGGAGCTGTTTTTT
TRBD2 | NA | TRBJ2-2 | TRBV4-1 | CASSQVLAGGPGELFF | TGCGCCAGCAGCCAAGTTCTAGCGGGGGGGCCCGGGGAGCTGTTTTTT